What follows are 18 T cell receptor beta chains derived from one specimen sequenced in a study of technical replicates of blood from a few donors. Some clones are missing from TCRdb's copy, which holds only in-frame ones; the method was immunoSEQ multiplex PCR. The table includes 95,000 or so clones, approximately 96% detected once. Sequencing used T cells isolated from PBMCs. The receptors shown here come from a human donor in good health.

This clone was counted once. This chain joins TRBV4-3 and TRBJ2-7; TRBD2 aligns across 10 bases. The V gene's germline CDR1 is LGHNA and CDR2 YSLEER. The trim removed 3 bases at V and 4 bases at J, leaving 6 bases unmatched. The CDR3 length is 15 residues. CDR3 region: CASSQLAGGGYEQYF. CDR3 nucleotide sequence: TGCGCCAGCAGCCAGTTAGCGGGAGGTGGTTACGAGCAGTACTTC.

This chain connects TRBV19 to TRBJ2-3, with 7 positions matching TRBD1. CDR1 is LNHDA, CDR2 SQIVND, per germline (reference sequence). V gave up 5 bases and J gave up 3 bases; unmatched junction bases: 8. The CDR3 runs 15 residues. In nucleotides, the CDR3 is TGTGCCAGTAGTTTAACGACAGGGCTTACAGATACGCAGTATTTT. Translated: CASSLTTGLTDTQYF.

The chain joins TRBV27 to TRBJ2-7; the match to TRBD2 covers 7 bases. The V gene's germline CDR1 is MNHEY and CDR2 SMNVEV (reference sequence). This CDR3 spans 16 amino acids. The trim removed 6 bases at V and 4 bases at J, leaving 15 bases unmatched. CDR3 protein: CASSPGGSEGTYEQYF. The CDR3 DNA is TGTGCCAGCAGCCCGGGGGGTTCAGAGGGGACTTACGAGCAGTACTTC.

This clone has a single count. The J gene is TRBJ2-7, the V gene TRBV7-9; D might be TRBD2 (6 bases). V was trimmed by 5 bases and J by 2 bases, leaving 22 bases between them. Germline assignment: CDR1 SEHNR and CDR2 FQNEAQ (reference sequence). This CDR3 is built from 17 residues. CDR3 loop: CASSRDPVGGVPYEQYF. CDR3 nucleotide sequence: TGTGCCAGCAGCCGGGATCCGGTTGGCGGGGTCCCCTACGAGCAGTACTTC.

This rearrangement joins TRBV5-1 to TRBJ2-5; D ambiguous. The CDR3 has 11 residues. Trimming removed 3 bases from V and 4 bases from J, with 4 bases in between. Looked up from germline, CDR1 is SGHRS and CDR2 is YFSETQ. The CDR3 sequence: CASSSGETQYF. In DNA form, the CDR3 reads TGCGCCAGCAGCTCGGGAGAGACCCAGTACTTC.

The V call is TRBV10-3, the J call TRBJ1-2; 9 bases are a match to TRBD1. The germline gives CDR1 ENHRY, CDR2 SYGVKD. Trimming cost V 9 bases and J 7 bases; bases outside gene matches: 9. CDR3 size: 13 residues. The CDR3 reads CAINSGTGSGYTF. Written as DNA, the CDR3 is TGTGCCATAAACTCCGGGACAGGGTCTGGCTACACCTTC.

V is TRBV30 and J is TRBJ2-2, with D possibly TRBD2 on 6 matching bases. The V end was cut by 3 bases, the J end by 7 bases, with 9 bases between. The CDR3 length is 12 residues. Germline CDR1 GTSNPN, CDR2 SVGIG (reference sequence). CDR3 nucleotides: TGTGCCTGGAGCGGGAGTAGCGGGGAGCTGTTTTTT. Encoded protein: CAWSGSSGELFF. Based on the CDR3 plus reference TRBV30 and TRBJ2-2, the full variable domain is SQTIHQWPATLVQPVGSPLSLECTVEGTSNPNLYWYRQAAGRGLQLLFYSVGIGQISSEVPQNLSASRPQDRQFILSSKKLLLSDSGFYLCAWSGSSGELFFGEGSRLTVL.

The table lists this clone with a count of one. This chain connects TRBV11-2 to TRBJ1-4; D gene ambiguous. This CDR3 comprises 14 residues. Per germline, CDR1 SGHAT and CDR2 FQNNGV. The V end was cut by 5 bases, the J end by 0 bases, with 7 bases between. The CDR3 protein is CASSREATNEKLFF. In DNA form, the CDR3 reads TGTGCCAGCAGCCGGGAGGCAACTAATGAAAAACTGTTTTTT.

The CDR3 bases are TGTGCCACCAGGGGAGGTAATGAGCAGTTCTTC. Translation gives CATRGGNEQFF. The V call is TRBV15, the J call TRBJ2-1; tentatively, D is TRBD2 (6 bases). The CDR3 extends over 11 amino acids. V lost 6 bases and J 7 bases, leaving 7 bases between the germline ends. Germline CDR1 and CDR2: LNHNV and YYDKDF (reference sequence).

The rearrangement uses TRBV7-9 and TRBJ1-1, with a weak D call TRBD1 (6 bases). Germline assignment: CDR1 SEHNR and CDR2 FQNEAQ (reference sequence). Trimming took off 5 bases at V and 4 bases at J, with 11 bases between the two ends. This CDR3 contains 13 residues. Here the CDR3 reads CASSREGGTEAFF. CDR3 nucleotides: TGTGCCAGCAGCCGAGAAGGGGGCACTGAAGCTTTCTTT.

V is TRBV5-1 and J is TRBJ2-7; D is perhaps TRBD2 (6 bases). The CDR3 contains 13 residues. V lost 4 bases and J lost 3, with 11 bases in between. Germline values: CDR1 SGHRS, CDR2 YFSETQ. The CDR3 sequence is CASSPGEGYEQYF. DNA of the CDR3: TGCGCCAGCAGCCCGGGAGAAGGCTACGAGCAGTACTTC.

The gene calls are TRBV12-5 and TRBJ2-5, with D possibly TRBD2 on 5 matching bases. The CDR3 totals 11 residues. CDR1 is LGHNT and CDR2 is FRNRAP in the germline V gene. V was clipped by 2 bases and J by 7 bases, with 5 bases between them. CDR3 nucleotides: TGTGCTAGTGGTTTGAGCGGGACCCAGTACTTC. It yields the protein CASGLSGTQYF.

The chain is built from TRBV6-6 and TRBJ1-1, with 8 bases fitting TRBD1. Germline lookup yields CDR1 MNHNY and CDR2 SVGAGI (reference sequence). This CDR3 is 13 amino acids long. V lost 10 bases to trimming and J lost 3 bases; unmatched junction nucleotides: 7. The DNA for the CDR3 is TGTGCCACCAAGGACAGGGCAGACACTGAAGCTTTCTTT. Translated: CATKDRADTEAFF.

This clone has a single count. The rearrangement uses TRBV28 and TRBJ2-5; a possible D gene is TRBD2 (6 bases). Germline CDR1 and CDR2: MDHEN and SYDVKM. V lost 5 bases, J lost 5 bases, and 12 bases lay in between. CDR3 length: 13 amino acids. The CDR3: CASSPSRGETQYF. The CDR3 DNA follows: TGTGCCAGCAGTCCGAGCCGGGGGGAGACCCAGTACTTC.

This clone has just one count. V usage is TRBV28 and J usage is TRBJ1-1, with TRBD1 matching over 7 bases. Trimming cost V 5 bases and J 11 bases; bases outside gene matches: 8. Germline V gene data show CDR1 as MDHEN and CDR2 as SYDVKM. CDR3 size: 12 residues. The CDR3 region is CASSQDRVRAFF. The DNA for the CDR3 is TGTGCCAGCAGTCAAGACAGGGTCAGGGCTTTCTTT.

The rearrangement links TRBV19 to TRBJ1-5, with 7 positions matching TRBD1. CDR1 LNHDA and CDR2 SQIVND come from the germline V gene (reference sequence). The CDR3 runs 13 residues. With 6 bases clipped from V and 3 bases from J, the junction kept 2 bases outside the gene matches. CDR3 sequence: CASSDRVNQPQHF. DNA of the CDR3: TGTGCCAGTAGCGACAGGGTCAATCAGCCCCAGCATTTT.

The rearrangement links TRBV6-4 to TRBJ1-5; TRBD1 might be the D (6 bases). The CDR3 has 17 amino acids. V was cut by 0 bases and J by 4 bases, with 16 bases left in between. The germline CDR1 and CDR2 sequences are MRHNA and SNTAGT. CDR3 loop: CASSDSPIAGANQPQHF. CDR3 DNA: TGTGCCAGCAGTGACTCGCCAATAGCAGGGGCGAATCAGCCCCAGCATTTT.

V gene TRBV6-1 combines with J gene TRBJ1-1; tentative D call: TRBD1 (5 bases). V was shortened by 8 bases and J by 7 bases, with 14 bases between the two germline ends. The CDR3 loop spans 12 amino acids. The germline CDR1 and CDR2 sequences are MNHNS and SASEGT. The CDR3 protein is CASSKGKNEAFF. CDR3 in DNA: TGTGCCAGCTCCAAGGGGAAGAATGAAGCTTTCTTT.